This TCR beta chain was sequenced during a study of Ad26.COV2.S vaccination and SARS-CoV-2 variants. Study conclusions and caveats: Comparable non-spike TCR breadth was observed in vaccine and placebo recipients. Responses of spike-specific T cells (both CD8+ and CD4+) reportedly showed substantial breadth after vaccination. Vaccinees displayed broader spike-specific TCR repertoires than placebo recipients. Measures of TCR breadth and depth may have fallen short of total T cell responses.

V lost 1 base to trimming and J lost 5 bases, with 22 bases between them. The length of the CDR3 is 18 residues. Per the germline V gene, CDR1 is SGHTA and CDR2 is FQGNSA. The data were produced by immunoSEQ multiplex PCR, yet TCRdb's version contains in-frame clones alone and is incomplete. The sample consists of about 350,000 clones, 90% to 95% of them appearing once. With respect to this clone: What it binds is unknown.

Sequenced here: peripheral blood, sampled after recovery from COVID-19. The sequence was collected from a human donor who had recovered from COVID-19. The rearrangement joins TRBV7-2 to TRBJ2-3; tentatively, D is TRBD1 (5 bases). The CDR3 DNA sequence: TGTGCCAGCAGCTTAGAGGTACTGGGCCATAGGGGAATAGATACGCAGTATTTT. The encoded protein is CASSLEVLGHRGIDTQYF.